This T cell receptor (beta chain) was recorded in a study of cytomegalovirus exposure and HLA in healthy donors (dated by TCRdb to about 2017). Background for the entire study: An earlier analysis of about 560 of the donors reported about 280 Gb of sequence data and about 120 million unique TCR beta sequences obtained from 180 million or so T cells. Using immunosequencing, the study profiled T cell repertoires from about 620 subjects and related those repertoires to cytomegalovirus serostatus. On average, around 240,000 unique TCR beta nucleotide sequences were sequenced per donor among a few hundred genotyped donors of the cohort, with 15% to 20% of those sequences being non-productive. Roughly 300 gigabases of sequencing data and approximately 91 million unique TCR sequences made up an early release that covered roughly 670 HLA-typed donors. HLA typing included class I and class II loci at four-digit resolution. Of the 350 to 450 genotyped donors, 65% to 90% fell in the genetic ancestry cluster associated with self-reported Caucasian donors. Genome-wide SNP genotypes for about 65% of the roughly 670 donors were used in a later genetic analysis, which treated that subset as a discovery cohort. To study patterns of TCR occurrence, a later analysis re-analyzed previously published TCR beta repertoires from just over 650 donors and added high-resolution HLA genotyping. Donor age, sex, ethnicity and CMV serostatus were compiled alongside the repertoire data. A separate validation cohort of roughly 130 different subjects was used in addition to the 666-subject first cohort. Every repertoire in the discovery cohort had been generated on one and the same sequencing platform. Because of strong linkage in the cohort, 5 or 6 DR-DQ haplotypes were treated as single units for association and clustering. In the later analysis, no new phenotypic data were used to find candidate immune exposures; instead, reliance was placed on TCR beta sequences and their occurrence across donors. To predict cytomegalovirus infection status, the study combined high-throughput TCR immunosequencing, statistical association of individual TCRs with disease status, and machine learning. The study aimed to test whether cataloging public T cell receptors could reveal signatures of past pathogen exposure. The number of typed donors differed by locus: about 620-640 for A, B, C, DRB1 and DQB1; 500 to 550 for DQA1; about 600 for DPA1; and approximately 450 for DPB1. In an earlier analysis of around 540 of the donors, high-throughput TCR beta sequencing was used to judge whether each TCR beta V gene segment behaved as functional or pseudogenic.

On the study overall, not on this receptor specifically: Linkage disequilibrium might explain the correlated functional status among segregating V segments, but an unknown experimental factor could not be excluded. Most TCR sequences were observed very rarely across donors, whereas some public TCRs were present in many individuals. A later analysis associated 16,951 TCR beta sequences with specific HLA alleles at a false discovery rate of 0.05. The sequencing pipeline was judged likely to have produced a cluster of highly shared sequence variants as a technical artifact. Cytomegalovirus status was reported to be diagnosed by the classifier with high specificity and sensitivity in both the original and validation cohorts. Three of the identified cytomegalovirus-associated TCR beta chains were confirmed in vitro to be specific for cytomegalovirus antigens. Sequencing depth was assumed to be roughly uniform across donors in the presence/absence analyses, though that assumption may not hold. Because HLA typing was unavailable for some donors at each locus, only the typed subset was used in association tests. In a later analysis, TCR association rates were found to vary across HLA loci, with the most associated TCRs seen for DRB1 alleles and the fewest for HLA-C alleles. Compared with the 666-donor mean, donors in an Asian-associated ancestry cluster had fewer N-insertions in productive TCRs, according to a later genetic analysis. Because counts were too low, about 18 rarely observed V segments, including chromosome 9 orphons, were left out of the earlier analysis of about 620 of the donors. The cohort was sequenced for TCR beta chains only, and without alpha or paired-chain data the features that could be detected were limited. The study listed 170 or so TCR beta chains as associated with cytomegalovirus. In a later genetic analysis, a missense DCLRE1C variant was associated with V-gene and J-gene trimming of TCR beta chains, and the association was replicated in an independent cohort. A further reported finding was that TCR beta sequences accurately predicted the HLA-A and HLA-B alleles for most subjects in the first cohort. According to a later analysis, parvovirus B19, influenza, CMV and Epstein-Barr virus appeared linked to several top co-occurrence clusters. An earlier analysis of approximately 590 of the donors showed that most TCR beta V segments appeared in productive rearrangements either about 87% or about 30% of the time, which broadly matched IMGT annotations. According to the authors, the approach could potentially be generalized to other disease states and immunological phenotypes. Compared with equally common non-associated chains, HLA-associated TCR beta chains in a later analysis were more clonally expanded and had lower generation probabilities. Assigning TCR associations to individual alleles was difficult when HLA alleles, especially DR and DQ, strongly co-occurred. The only immune exposure information available for the cohort was CMV serostatus. Most CMV-associated TCR beta chains appeared to be HLA-restricted in a later analysis, and the HLA associations seemed to be driven largely by CMV exposure. Some IMGT-functional V segments, including TRBV6-2 and TRBV6-3, could not be told apart with the 87-base-pair reads, so those segments were excluded.

The receptor library was made with the immunoSEQ multiplex PCR assay. A mixture of 60 forward primers for TCR Vbeta segments and 13 reverse primers for TCR Jbeta segments was used in the multiplex PCR. The CDR3 region of rearranged TCR beta genes was amplified from genomic DNA with a multiplex PCR assay. The amplified TCR beta libraries were sequenced on the Illumina HiSeq System as 87-base-pair reads. The original methods were these. In a later analysis, tens of millions of unique TCR beta chains were counted across the 666 repertoires, and roughly 11 million of these chains were shared by at least two donors. Raw reads were error-corrected and collapsed into unique sequences with a nearest-neighbor algorithm that merged closely related sequences to remove PCR and sequencing errors. To assign V, D and J gene segments, CDR3 sequences were aligned to IMGT reference sequences. For a sequence to be retained, a match of at least six nucleotides to both a V gene segment and a J gene segment was required. Rearrangements were classified as productive when the CDR3 lacked stop codons and remained in frame with V and J, and all other rearrangements were classified as non-productive. Following IMGT convention, CDR3 was defined as the stretch from the second conserved V-encoded cysteine to the conserved J-encoded phenylalanine. The earlier analysis of roughly 590 of the donors excluded any sequence lacking an unambiguous match to a single V gene segment. In an earlier analysis of 450 to 700 of the donors, V segments were called functional above 56.7% productive rearrangements and were called segregating when the between-donor standard deviation exceeded 5%. A statistical classification framework was built for diagnosing cytomegalovirus status from the catalog of TCR beta chain sequences. V and J gene assignment, in a later analysis, came from comparing TCR nucleotide sequences with IMGT/GENE-DB human TR gene sequences. The TCRdist pipeline was used in a later analysis to assign CDR3 sequences and most-parsimonious VDJ recombination scenarios. A later analysis defined each TCR beta chain by its CDR3 amino acid sequence plus V-gene family, and excluded reads lacking a unique V-gene family. As a way to deal with suspected cross-contamination and a sequencing artifact, a later analysis dropped under 600 nucleotide sequences that were highly shared and had low generation probability. In a later analysis, a clonal expansion index was calculated for each public chain from normalized within-repertoire ranks of inferred template counts. A later analysis computed generation probabilities with a VDJ recombination model fitted to out-of-frame rearrangements, and checked the results against IGoR. Hypergeometric tests were used in a later analysis to score TCR-TCR, TCR-HLA and TCR-CMV co-occurrence, with a repertoire-size bias correction applied to the TCR pairs. To estimate false discovery rates, a later analysis permuted the HLA or CMV assignments 20 times. In a later analysis, co-occurring TCRs were grouped using DBSCAN, and TCRdist sequence similarity was added for clustering within HLA-allele-positive subsets. Co-occurrence clustering excluded repertoires with fewer than 30,000 or more than 120,000 public chains, plus five with anomalous nucleotide sharing. TCRdb took over this immuneACCESS table, retaining in-frame rearrangements with V and J assigned. Such tables are incomplete; in checked studies, under half of the missing clones stem from an unresolved V gene, and the remainder is unexplained. D and trimming were read from the DNA, whereas the V and J calls and clone size are those reported in that table. The sample includes 150,000 to 200,000 clones, with 70% to 90% observed a single time. The top ten hold around 2.3% of the sample.

The cohort comprised 710 or so healthy bone marrow donors. Cohort members were all nominally healthy when sampled, although unrecorded immune exposures were likely present. The donor tested CMV seronegative, placing the donor among the roughly 340 seronegative members of the cohort. Every donor gave a peripheral blood sample, and the peripheral blood mononuclear cells from that sample were used for TCR beta sequencing. Genomic DNA extraction from the blood cell samples was performed with the Qiagen DNeasy Blood Extraction Kit. As regards this clone: Its recognized antigen is unknown. Base qualities are not provided; no much larger clone lies one nucleotide away. Other DNA sequences in this sample translate to the same CDR3.

The germline V gene encodes CDR1 LNHDA and CDR2 SQIVND (reference sequence). The CDR3, cysteine through phenylalanine, is 15 amino acids long. The retained sequence is limited to the CDR3, 45 bases, with the frame set at the first base. Unmatched junction bases come to 11, with V trimmed by 7 bases and J by 5 bases. The V and J genes are TRBV19 and TRBJ2-1, and 7 junctional nucleotides match TRBD1. The material sequenced was PBMCs. This TCR was sampled from a woman in her forties or fifties in good health and CMV-seronegative. The DNA is as follows: TGTGCCAGTACCGCGAGGACAGGAAACGACAATGAGCAGTTCTTC. Translated, it reads CASTARTGNDNEQFF.